The 2 T cell receptor beta chains below come from one sample, sequenced in a study of cytomegalovirus exposure and HLA in healthy donors (dated by TCRdb to 2015 to 2018). The library was produced with the immunoSEQ multiplex PCR assay. A mixture of 60 forward primers for TCR Vbeta segments and 13 reverse primers for TCR Jbeta segments was used in the multiplex PCR. This is the immuneACCESS table as TCRdb keeps it, with only in-frame sequences that have V and J called. A part of the clones is gone; compared with another copy, unresolved V genes explain less than half, and the rest is unexplained. A total of about 200,000 clones appear in this sample, approximately 78% of them only once. 2.5% to 3.5% of the sample belongs to the ten largest clones. The sample taken for sequencing was PBMCs. The receptors shown here come from a woman aged 40-49 years in good health and CMV-seronegative.

The chain carries TRBV6-6 and TRBJ2-1, with TRBD1 as a possible D gene (6 bases). This CDR3 has 14 amino acids. Germline CDR1 is MNHNY and CDR2 is SVGAGI (reference sequence). The V and J ends lost 2 bases and 6 bases respectively, with 11 bases between them. CDR3 in amino acids: CASSYPPGVNEQFF. CDR3 DNA: TGTGCCAGCAGTTACCCGCCAGGGGTCAATGAGCAGTTCTTC.

The chain uses TRBV4-1 and TRBJ2-2; D might be TRBD2 (5 bases). Per germline, CDR1 MGHRA and CDR2 YSYEKL. Between the trimmed V and J ends, which lost 3 bases and 4 bases, there was a span of 9 bases. The CDR3 loop spans 14 amino acids. CDR3 in DNA: TGCGCCAGCAGCCAGGACTCTTTCACCGGGGAGCTGTTTTTT. Residues: CASSQDSFTGELFF.